Below, 25 T cell receptor beta chains from the same sample are listed, as sequenced in a study of blood T cells in healthy people across ages. A second PCR of about 6 to 12 cycles used a sample-barcoded 5' primer and a J-beta primer mix. Each CDR3 protein gets one entry after TCRdb re-called the 5' RACE reads with MiXCR. The data show under 2,000,000 distinct CDR3 sequences, less than 50% seen once. Sequenced input: blood. These receptors all come from a woman in her thirties or forties in good health.

This chain uses TRBV28 with TRBJ2-7; TRBD2 matches 10 bases. The CDR3 is 15 amino acids. The junction had 4 bases not matched to a gene; V was cut back by 3 bases and J by 2 bases. CDR1 and CDR2 from the germline V gene are MDHEN and SYDVKM. CDR3 protein: CASSLRTSGPYEQYF. CDR3 sequence (DNA): TGTGCCAGCAGTTTGCGGACTAGCGGACCCTACGAGCAGTACTTC.

This chain connects TRBV5-1 to TRBJ2-3; no definite D call. The germline V gene encodes CDR1 SGHRS and CDR2 YFSETQ. Deletions cut 4 bases from V and 5 bases from J, with 11 bases between. The CDR3 contains 13 residues. The CDR3 loop reads CASSEAVLDTQYF. The CDR3 DNA sequence: TGCGCCAGCAGCGAGGCCGTACTAGATACGCAGTATTTT. The variable domain in full, completed from reference TRBV5-1 and TRBJ2-3, reads KAGVTQTPRYLIKTRGQQVTLSCSPISGHRSVSWYQQTPGQGLQFLFEYFSETQRNKGNFPGRFSGRQFSNSRSEMNVSTLELGDSALYLCASSEAVLDTQYFGPGTRLTVL.

V usage is TRBV28 and J usage is TRBJ1-1; D unclear. V dropped 8 bases and J dropped 11 bases, with 9 bases sitting between them. The CDR3 runs 9 residues. Germline CDR1 reads MDHEN; CDR2 reads SYDVKM. CDR3 sequence (DNA): TGTGCCAGCGGGTCCAGGGCTTTCTTT. Its protein product is CASGSRAFF.

This clonotype was found many times. The chain has TRBV7-2 and TRBJ2-4; tentative D call: TRBD2 (6 bases). Germline V gives CDR1 SGHTA, CDR2 FQGNSA. Trimming left V 1 base short and J 13 bases short, with 17 bases between. The CDR3 sequence is 14 residues long. CDR3 DNA sequence: TGTGCCAGCAGCTTAGACGCGGGACCTGGAGAGCAGTACTTC. Protein product: CASSLDAGPGEQYF.

This clonotype appeared a few times. J is TRBJ2-5 and V is TRBV7-2; D unresolved. Trimming took 3 bases from V and 0 from J, leaving 8 bases between them. Germline V lookup: CDR1 SGHTA, CDR2 FQGNSA. The CDR3 length is 14 residues. The CDR3 nucleotides are TGTGCCAGCAGCTTGCCGAGGAACCAAGAGACCCAGTACTTC. Its protein product is CASSLPRNQETQYF.

V gene TRBV29-1 combines with J gene TRBJ2-7; D unresolved. The V gene's germline CDR1 is SQVTM and CDR2 ANQGSEA. V dropped 3 bases and J dropped 1 base, with 10 bases sitting between them. The CDR3 is made up of 13 amino acids. In DNA, the CDR3 is TGCAGCGTTGAGGGTGGGGATTCCTACGAGCAGTACTTC. It encodes CSVEGGDSYEQYF.

This clonotype was seen only once. V is TRBV2 and J is TRBJ2-3; 9 positions agree with TRBD1. From germline, CDR1 is SNHLY and CDR2 FYNNEI. CDR3 length equals 12 residues. The V and J ends lost 10 bases and 4 bases, in that order; junction bases with no gene match: 3. The CDR3 loop reads CATDRGPDTQYF. The CDR3 DNA follows: TGTGCCACGGACAGGGGACCAGATACGCAGTATTTT.

The genes are TRBV10-3 and TRBJ2-3, with a possible D match to TRBD2 (5 bases). The germline gives CDR1 ENHRY, CDR2 SYGVKD. The CDR3 has 14 residues. Trimming removed 3 bases from V and 0 bases from J, with 7 bases in between. The CDR3 protein is CAISERTSTDTQYF. The CDR3 nucleotides read TGTGCCATCAGTGAACGGACTAGCACAGATACGCAGTATTTT.

J is TRBJ2-3 and V is TRBV7-9, with D perhaps matching TRBD2 (5 bases). Trimming took off 0 bases at V and 6 bases at J, with 10 bases between the two ends. Germline values: CDR1 SEHNR, CDR2 FQNEAQ (reference sequence). This CDR3 contains 14 residues. The CDR3 loop reads CASSLASGEDTQYF. The CDR3 DNA sequence: TGTGCCAGCAGCTTAGCGTCCGGGGAGGATACGCAGTATTTT.

This clonotype was observed a handful of times. The chain uses TRBV6-2 or TRBV6-3 and TRBJ2-5, with D uncertain. Germline loops: CDR1 MNHEY, CDR2 SVGEGT. The CDR3 is 14 amino acids. The germline V and J ends were trimmed by 6 bases and 1 base, with 12 bases remaining between them. In DNA, the CDR3 is TGTGCCAGCAGAGATCAGACCCCCCAAGAGACCCAGTACTTC. The encoded protein is CASRDQTPQETQYF.

The rearrangement links TRBV14 to TRBJ2-6, with D perhaps TRBD1 (6 bases). Germline V gene sequence: CDR1 SGHDN, CDR2 FVKESK. The V end was cut by 4 bases, the J end by 0 bases, with 13 bases between. The CDR3 is made up of 17 amino acids. CDR3 in amino acids: CASSRGQSASGANVLTF. Here the CDR3 DNA reads TGTGCCAGCAGCCGAGGACAGTCAGCCTCTGGGGCCAACGTCCTGACTTTC.

This clonotype was seen a handful of times. The chain combines TRBV27 with TRBJ1-4; 10 bases are a match to TRBD1. CDR1 is MNHEY, CDR2 SMNVEV, per germline (reference sequence). V was clipped by 5 bases and J by 8 bases; unmatched bases: 8. This CDR3 contains 15 residues. The CDR3 nucleotides are TGTGCCAGCAGTAACCTCGGGACAGGGGCGGAAAAACTGTTTTTT. It specifies CASSNLGTGAEKLFF.

The chain has TRBV9 and TRBJ2-3; 7 nucleotides match TRBD2. Trimming took 0 bases from V and 6 from J; bases not matched to a gene: 7. The CDR3 covers 15 residues. Germline CDR1 reads SGDLS; CDR2 reads YYNGEE. The DNA for the CDR3 is TGTGCCAGCAGCGTAGTAAGGGGAGGGTCGGATACGCAGTATTTT. It yields the protein CASSVVRGGSDTQYF.

The chain couples TRBV5-1 to TRBJ2-5; a possible D gene is TRBD1 (6 bases). The CDR3 totals 15 residues. Trimming took 4 bases from V and 4 from J, leaving 17 bases between them. Germline CDR1 SGHRS, CDR2 YFSETQ. The CDR3 protein is CASSRADSSAETQYF. The CDR3 region has the DNA TGCGCCAGCAGCAGGGCGGACAGCAGCGCAGAGACCCAGTACTTC.

J is TRBJ1-5 and V is TRBV27; D is possibly TRBD1 (5 bases). V was trimmed by 1 base and J by 1 base, leaving 11 bases between them. Germline V gives CDR1 MNHEY, CDR2 SMNVEV (reference sequence). This CDR3 region has 16 residues. The chain's CDR3 is CASSLYGKGSNQPQHF. The CDR3 DNA sequence: TGTGCCAGCAGTTTATACGGGAAGGGGAGCAATCAGCCCCAGCATTTT.

This chain connects TRBV6-1 to TRBJ2-5; D tentatively reads TRBD1 or TRBD2 (7 bases each). Deletions cut 11 bases from V and 4 bases from J, with 23 bases between. The CDR3 consists of 15 residues. Germline CDR1 is MNHNS and CDR2 is SASEGT. The CDR3 nucleotides are TGTGCCGTAACCCCAGGGGGGGCAGGGTCAGAGACCCAGTACTTC. This codes for CAVTPGGAGSETQYF.

The chain employs TRBV2 and TRBJ2-3; D might be TRBD1 (6 bases). Germline loops: CDR1 SNHLY, CDR2 FYNNEI. V was pared by 7 bases and J by 3 bases, with 17 bases between. The CDR3 extends over 15 amino acids. CDR3 in DNA: TGTGCCAGCACGGTAGGAACAGGGTCAACAGATACGCAGTATTTT. Residues: CASTVGTGSTDTQYF. The whole variable domain, filled in from reference TRBV2 and TRBJ2-3, reads EPEVTQTPSHQVTQMGQEVILRCVPISNHLYFYWYRQILGQKVEFLVSFYNNEISEKSEIFDDQFSVERPDGSNFTLKIRSTKLEDSAMYFCASTVGTGSTDTQYFGPGTRLTVL.

This sequence joins TRBV9 and TRBJ1-4; D is undetermined. The CDR3 covers 15 residues. CDR1 and CDR2 (germline): SGDLS, YYNGEE. V was clipped by 4 bases and J by 7 bases, with 17 bases between them. The CDR3 loop is CASSPRGQRTEKLFF. CDR3 DNA: TGTGCCAGCAGCCCTAGAGGGCAGAGAACTGAAAAACTGTTTTTT. The full variable domain, its missing parts supplied by reference TRBV9 and TRBJ1-4, is DSGVTQTPKHLITATGQRVTLRCSPRSGDLSVYWYQQSLDQGLQFLIQYYNGEERAKGNILERFSAQQFPDLHSELNLSSLELGDSALYFCASSPRGQRTEKLFFGSGTQLSVL.

This clonotype turned up a few times. The genes are TRBV5-1 and TRBJ2-1; 8 bases are a match to TRBD1. The CDR3 sequence is 15 residues long. Trimming took 0 bases from V and 4 from J; bases not matched to a gene: 3. Germline V CDR1 and CDR2: SGHRS, YFSETQ. The CDR3 DNA reads as TGCGCCAGCAGCTTGGAGACAGGGGTATACAATGAGCAGTTCTTC. This gives the protein CASSLETGVYNEQFF.

The rearrangement uses TRBV28 and TRBJ2-4; 11 bases are shared with TRBD2. The CDR3 loop spans 14 amino acids. With V trimmed by 10 bases and J by 13 bases, 15 bases remained unmatched. Germline V gives CDR1 MDHEN, CDR2 SYDVKM. The CDR3 sequence: CAIVAGGRYNEQYF. For the CDR3, the DNA is TGTGCCATCGTAGCGGGGGGGCGGTACAATGAGCAGTACTTC. Based on the CDR3 plus reference TRBV28 and TRBJ2-4, the full variable domain is DVKVTQSSRYLVKRTGEKVFLECVQDMDHENMFWYRQDPGLGLRLIYFSYDVKMKEKGDIPEGYSVSREKKERFSLILESASTNQTSMYLCAIVAGGRYNEQYFGAGTRLSVL.

The V and J genes are TRBV6-5 and TRBJ1-2; 9 bases agree with TRBD1. The CDR3 runs 15 residues. CDR1 is MNHEY, CDR2 SVGAGI, per germline. The V segment lost 4 bases and the J segment 8 bases; nucleotides outside the gene matches: 11. This chain's CDR3 is CASSLPGQGSKGYTF. CDR3 bases: TGTGCCAGCAGTTTGCCGGGACAGGGTTCGAAGGGCTACACCTTC.

The sample holds a few counts of this clonotype. CDR3 DNA: TGTGCCAGCAGCTTAGCCCGTCGGCGTAACTATGGCTACACCTTC. This codes for CASSLARRRNYGYTF. The chain recombines TRBV11-2 with TRBJ1-2; the D is unclear. The CDR3 has 15 residues. Trimming took 1 base from V and 1 from J, leaving 10 bases between them. Germline CDR1 is SGHAT and CDR2 is FQNNGV.

J is TRBJ2-1 and V is TRBV7-6; 11 bases are shared with TRBD1. The V and J ends lost 4 bases and 10 bases, in that order; junction bases with no gene match: 6. Germline CDR1 and CDR2: SGHVS and FNYEAQ. The CDR3 runs to 14 residues. CDR3 nucleotide sequence: TGTGCCAGCAGCTGGGGGGGACAGGGGGGCGAGCAGTTCTTC. Its protein is CASSWGGQGGEQFF.

V and J are TRBV6-5 and TRBJ2-4; TRBD1 aligns across 7 bases. With 3 bases clipped from V and 4 bases from J, the junction kept 9 bases outside the gene matches. The CDR3 runs to 16 residues. The germline CDR1 and CDR2 sequences are MNHEY and SVGAGI. The CDR3 nucleotides are TGTGCCAGCAGTTATACCCCCCGACAGGGTAAAAACATTCAGTACTTC. It yields the protein CASSYTPRQGKNIQYF.

The chain couples TRBV7-2 to TRBJ1-1, with D maybe TRBD1 (6 bases). With 2 bases removed from V and 6 bases from J, the gap between germline ends came to 16 bases. Germline CDR1 SGHTA, CDR2 FQGNSA. This CDR3 has 15 amino acids. The CDR3 here is CASSLNLGARPEAFF. CDR3 nucleotide sequence: TGTGCCAGCAGCTTAAATCTGGGGGCGAGGCCTGAAGCTTTCTTT.